Presented here are 9 T cell receptor beta chains from one specimen sequenced in a study of T-cell memory formation after mild COVID-19. TCRdb redid the calling of the 5' RACE reads with MiXCR, one entry per CDR3 protein. Of about 600,000 distinct CDR3 sequences in the sample, about 22% were seen once. Sequencing was performed on PBMCs or a T cell subset sorted from them (not recorded which). These receptors came from an adult woman who had mild COVID-19 (a few samples of this study predate the infection). Cell type and time point are not known.

The chain is built from TRBV20-1 and TRBJ2-7; TRBD2 matches at 9 bases. J lost 2 bases, V lost 5 bases, and 7 bases had no gene match. This CDR3 is 14 amino acids long. The V gene's germline CDR1 is DFQATT and CDR2 SNEGSKA (reference sequence). The CDR3 is CSAVGAGGAYEQYF. CDR3 nucleotides: TGCAGTGCTGTGGGGGCGGGAGGGGCCTACGAGCAGTACTTC.

This clonotype came up a few times. A much larger clone lies one base from this, so it may be a read error. The chain combines TRBV6-5 with TRBJ2-6; D is possibly TRBD1 (6 bases). The CDR3 totals 16 residues. The germline V gene encodes CDR1 MNHEY and CDR2 SVGAGI. CDR3 nucleotides: TGTGCCGGCAGTTACTCATTGGGGGCAGGGGCCAACGTCCTGACTTTC. Protein sequence: CAGSYSLGAGANVLTF.

The chain links TRBV6-1 to TRBJ1-2, with a weak D call TRBD1 (5 bases). V was shortened by 8 bases and J by 7 bases, with 11 bases between the two germline ends. This CDR3 region has 11 residues. The germline CDR1 and CDR2 sequences are MNHNS and SASEGT. The chain's CDR3 is CASGRDFGYTF. CDR3 nucleotide sequence: TGTGCCAGCGGCAGGGATTTTGGCTACACCTTC.

This clonotype has more than one count but fewer than ten. The chain carries TRBV29-1 and TRBJ1-1; D gene unclear. The CDR3 loop spans 13 amino acids. Germline CDR1 and CDR2: SQVTM and ANQGSEA. V gave up 2 bases and J gave up 4 bases, with 11 bases separating them. The CDR3 region has the DNA TGCAGCGTTGAACTTCTGGCAGGCACTGAAGCTTTCTTT. As protein: CSVELLAGTEAFF.

The chain links TRBV19 to TRBJ2-1, with 10 nucleotides matching TRBD2. Germline CDR1 is LNHDA and CDR2 is SQIVND (reference sequence). Germline trimming cut 1 base from V and 6 bases from J; bases unmatched to any gene: 3. The length of the CDR3 is 15 residues. CDR3 in DNA: TGTGCCAGTAGTATAGTGGCTAGCGGGAGCAATGAGCAGTTCTTC. The encoded protein is CASSIVASGSNEQFF.

This chain links TRBV24-1 with TRBJ1-5; perhaps TRBD1 as D (5 bases). This CDR3 has 12 amino acids. V was shortened by 9 bases and J by 3 bases, with 8 bases between the two germline ends. Germline CDR1 and CDR2: KGHDR and SFDVKD. In nucleotides, the CDR3 is TGTGCCACCGGGGCAGACAATCAGCCCCAGCATTTT. It codes for CATGADNQPQHF.

The chain is built from TRBV2 and TRBJ2-7; 9 positions match TRBD1. V gave up 6 bases and J gave up 4 bases; unmatched junction bases: 13. The CDR3 consists of 16 residues. Germline V gene data show CDR1 as SNHLY and CDR2 as FYNNEI. This CDR3 is CASRRRSGQGGYEQYF. CDR3 sequence (DNA): TGTGCCAGCAGGCGGAGGTCGGGACAGGGAGGGTACGAGCAGTACTTC.

The chain recombines TRBV4-2 with TRBJ2-7, with TRBD2 as a possible D gene (5 bases). The CDR3 totals 13 residues. The germline V and J ends were trimmed by 2 bases and 3 bases, with 8 bases remaining between them. Germline CDR1 and CDR2: LGHNA and YNFKEQ. This chain's CDR3 is CASSQPSSYEQYF. The CDR3 DNA sequence: TGTGCCAGCAGCCAACCTAGCAGCTACGAGCAGTACTTC.

This clonotype was detected many times. The chain links TRBV7-9 to TRBJ2-1; D ambiguous. This CDR3 is built from 12 residues. Between the trimmed V and J ends, which lost 1 base and 6 bases, there was a span of 4 bases. The V gene's germline CDR1 is SEHNR and CDR2 FQNEAQ (reference sequence). Written as DNA, the CDR3 is TGTGCCAGCAGCTTAGGAATCAATGAGCAGTTCTTC. It encodes CASSLGINEQFF.